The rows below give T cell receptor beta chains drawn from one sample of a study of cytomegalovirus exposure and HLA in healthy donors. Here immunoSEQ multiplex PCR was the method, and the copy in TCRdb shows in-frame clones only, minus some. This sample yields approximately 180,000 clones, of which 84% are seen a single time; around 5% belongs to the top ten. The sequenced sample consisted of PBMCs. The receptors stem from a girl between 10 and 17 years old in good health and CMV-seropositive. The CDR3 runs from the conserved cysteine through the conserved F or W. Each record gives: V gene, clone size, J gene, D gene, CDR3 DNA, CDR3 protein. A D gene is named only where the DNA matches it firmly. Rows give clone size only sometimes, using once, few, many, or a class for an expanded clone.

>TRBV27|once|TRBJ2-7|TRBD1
TGTGCCAGCAGTTTTAAAGGACAGGGCTACGAGCAGTACTTC
CASSFKGQGYEQYF
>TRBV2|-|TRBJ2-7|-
TGTGCCAGCAGTGAAAGTGGGGGGGCCTCCTACGAGCAGTACTTC
CASSESGGASYEQYF
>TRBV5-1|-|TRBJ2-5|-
TGCGCCAGCGGGCGGGGCCAAGGTTGGGAGACCCAGTACTTC
CASGRGQGWETQYF
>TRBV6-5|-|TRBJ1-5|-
TGTGCCAGCAGTCGTGGACAGACTCGAAATCAGCCCCAGCATTTT
CASSRGQTRNQPQHF
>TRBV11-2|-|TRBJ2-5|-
TGTGCCACCAGATTTGGGACTTCTCAAGAGACCCAGTACTTC
CATRFGTSQETQYF
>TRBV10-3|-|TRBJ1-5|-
TGTGCCATCAGTGACAGGGAAGGACAGCCCCAGCATTTT
CAISDREGQPQHF
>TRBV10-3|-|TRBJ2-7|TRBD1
TGTGCCATCAGTGTTACCGGGACAGCCAATTACGAGCAGTACTTC
CAISVTGTANYEQYF
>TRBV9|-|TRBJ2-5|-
TGTGCCAGCAGCGGAGCCCCTCTGGAGACCCAGTACTTC
CASSGAPLETQYF
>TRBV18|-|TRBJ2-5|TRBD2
TGTGCCAGCTCACCAGGTGTTACTAGCGGAAAAGAGACCCAGTACTTC
CASSPGVTSGKETQYF
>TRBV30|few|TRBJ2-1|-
TGTGCCTGGAGTGCTAGGTACAATGAGCAGTTCTTC
CAWSARYNEQFF
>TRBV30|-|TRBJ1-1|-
TGTGCCTGGAGTGTACGCACAAACACTGAAGCTTTCTTT
CAWSVRTNTEAFF
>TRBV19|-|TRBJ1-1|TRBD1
TGTGCCAGTAGTAGGACAGGGGGCGGAGGCACTGAAGCTTTCTTT
CASSRTGGGGTEAFF
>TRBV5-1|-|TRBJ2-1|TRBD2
TGCGCCAGTGCCCTCCGGGGGGGCAATGAGCAGTTCTTC
CASALRGGNEQFF
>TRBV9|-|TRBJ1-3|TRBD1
TGTGCCAGCAGCGTAGCCCGACAGGGCGGCTCTGGAAACACCATATATTTT
CASSVARQGGSGNTIYF
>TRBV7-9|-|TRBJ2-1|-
TGTGCCAGCAGTCAGAGACAGAGGAAGTACAATGAGCAGTTCTTC
CASSQRQRKYNEQFF
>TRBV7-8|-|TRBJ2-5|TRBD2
TGTGCCAGCAGCTCCCGTGAAGCGGGGGACCGGGAGACCCAGTACTTC
CASSSREAGDRETQYF
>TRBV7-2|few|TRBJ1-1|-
TGTGCCAGCAGCACTCGACAGGAGAACACTGAAGCTTTCTTT
CASSTRQENTEAFF
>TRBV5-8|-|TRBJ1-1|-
TGTGCCAGCAGCTTGGGTATGAACACTGAAGCTTTCTTT
CASSLGMNTEAFF
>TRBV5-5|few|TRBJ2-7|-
TGTGCCAGCAGCCTGGGTCGTCCCTACGAGCAGTACTTC
CASSLGRPYEQYF
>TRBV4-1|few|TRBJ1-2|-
TGCGCCAGCAGCCCGACCAGGCCTCACGGAGGGAATGGCTACACCTTC
CASSPTRPHGGNGYTF
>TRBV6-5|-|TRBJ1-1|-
TGTGCCACCTGGAAGGGGTCTTTTTTGAACACTGAAGCTTTCTTT
CATWKGSFLNTEAFF
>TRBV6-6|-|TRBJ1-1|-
TGTGCCACTCAAACGGGACAGAACACTGAAGCTTTCTTT
CATQTGQNTEAFF
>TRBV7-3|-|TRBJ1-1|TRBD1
TGTGCCAGCAGCTTAACCGAAAGACAGGGGTTGACTGAAGCTTTCTTT
CASSLTERQGLTEAFF
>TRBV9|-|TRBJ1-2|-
TGTGCCAGCAGCCCCCAAGGGGCGAATAACTATGGCTACACCTTC
CASSPQGANNYGYTF
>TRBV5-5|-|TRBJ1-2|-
TGTGCCAGCAGCTTCCAGGGTTATGGCTACACCTTC
CASSFQGYGYTF
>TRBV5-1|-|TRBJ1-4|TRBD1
TGCGCCAGTCATGAGACAGGGAAAGGGAATGAAAAACTGTTTTTT
CASHETGKGNEKLFF
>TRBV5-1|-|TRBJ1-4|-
TGCGCCAGCAGCTTTCGACAGGCCGACGCTAATGAAAAACTGTTTTTT
CASSFRQADANEKLFF
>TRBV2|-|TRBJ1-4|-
TGTGCCAGCAGTGAAAAAGGGAGGAGTGAAAAACTGTTTTTT
CASSEKGRSEKLFF
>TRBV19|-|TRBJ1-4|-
TGTGCCAGCCAAATTACCGGGAACTCTAATGAAAAACTGTTTTTT
CASQITGNSNEKLFF
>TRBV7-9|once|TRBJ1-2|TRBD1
TGTGCCAGCAGCTTTGAGACAGGGGGCATGTATGGCTACACCTTC
CASSFETGGMYGYTF
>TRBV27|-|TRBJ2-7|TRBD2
TGTGCCAGCAGTTTATCGGGACTAGACCAGAGGCAGTACTTC
CASSLSGLDQRQYF
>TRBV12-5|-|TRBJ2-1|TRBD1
TGTGCTAGTGGGGGGACAGCTTACAATGAGCAGTTCTTC
CASGGTAYNEQFF
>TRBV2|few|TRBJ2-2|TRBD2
TGTGCCAGCAGTGAAATTGGGCGGGGGAGGAACACCGGGGAGCTGTTTTTT
CASSEIGRGRNTGELFF
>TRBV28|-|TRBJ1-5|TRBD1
TGTGCCAGCAAAACAGGGGTGTCAAATCAGCCCCAGCATTTT
CASKTGVSNQPQHF
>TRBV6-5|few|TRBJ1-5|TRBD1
TGTGCCAGCAGTCGGGACAGGGGAAGCAATCAGCCCCAGCATTTT
CASSRDRGSNQPQHF
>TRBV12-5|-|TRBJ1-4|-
TGTGCTAGTGGTTTGGTACAGGGAGGGGAAAAACTGTTTTTT
CASGLVQGGEKLFF
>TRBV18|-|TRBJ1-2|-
TGTGCCAGCTCACCACAGCCAACCTATGGCTACACCTTC
CASSPQPTYGYTF
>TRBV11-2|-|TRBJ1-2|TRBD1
TGTGCCAGCAGCTTAGAGACAGGGGGAGCCTATGGCTACACCTTC
CASSLETGGAYGYTF
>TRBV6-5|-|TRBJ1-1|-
TGTGCCAGCAGTTCCCCACGGTGGGAAGGGGAAGCTGAAGCTTTCTTT
CASSSPRWEGEAEAFF
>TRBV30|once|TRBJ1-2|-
TGTGCCTGGAGTGTAGTCAGGGCCTATGGCTACACCTTC
CAWSVVRAYGYTF
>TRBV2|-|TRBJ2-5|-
TGTGCCAGCAGTGAAGCGGGGGCCGCTGGGACCCAGTACTTC
CASSEAGAAGTQYF
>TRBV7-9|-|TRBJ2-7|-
TGTGCCAGCAGCTTGCGAGGCTACGAGCAGTACTTC
CASSLRGYEQYF
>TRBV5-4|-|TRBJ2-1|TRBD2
TGTGCCAGCAGCTTGGATAGCGGGGGCTACAATGAGCAGTTCTTC
CASSLDSGGYNEQFF
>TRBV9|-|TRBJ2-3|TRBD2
TGTGCCAGCAGCCCGCGGACTAGCGGGGTCACAGATACGCAGTATTTT
CASSPRTSGVTDTQYF
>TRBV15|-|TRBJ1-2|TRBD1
TGTGCCACCAGCCGGACAGGGCAGACCTATGGCTACACCTTC
CATSRTGQTYGYTF
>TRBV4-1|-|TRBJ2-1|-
TGCGCCAGCAGCCAAGATTCGGACAGAGCAACCTACAATGAGCAGTTCTTC
CASSQDSDRATYNEQFF
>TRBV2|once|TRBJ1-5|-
TGTGCCAGTACCAAACAGGGCAGGGGCAATCAGCCCCAGCATTTT
CASTKQGRGNQPQHF
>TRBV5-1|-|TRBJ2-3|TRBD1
TGCGCCAGCAGCGACCAGGGGGCTAGCACAGATACGCAGTATTTT
CASSDQGASTDTQYF
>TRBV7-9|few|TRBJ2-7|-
TGTGCCAGCAGCCCCTCAGGCCGCGGGGACTACGAGCAGTACTTC
CASSPSGRGDYEQYF